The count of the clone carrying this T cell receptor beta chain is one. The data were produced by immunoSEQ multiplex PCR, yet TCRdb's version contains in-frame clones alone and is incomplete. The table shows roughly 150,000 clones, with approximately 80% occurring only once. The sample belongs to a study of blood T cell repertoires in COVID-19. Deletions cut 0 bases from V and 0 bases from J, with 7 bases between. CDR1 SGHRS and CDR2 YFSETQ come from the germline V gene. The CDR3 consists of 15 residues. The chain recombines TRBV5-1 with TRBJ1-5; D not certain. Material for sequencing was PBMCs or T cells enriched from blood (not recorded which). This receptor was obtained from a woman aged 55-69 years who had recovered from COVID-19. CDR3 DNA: TGCGCCAGCAGCTTGGGCCAGGCTAGCAATCAGCCCCAGCATTTT. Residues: CASSLGQASNQPQHF.